This TCR beta chain was profiled in a study of blood T cell repertoires in COVID-19 (dated by TCRdb to 2019 to 2021). Looking at the study overall: Samples covering the acute and convalescent phases of COVID-19 were provided by collaborators in the United States, Italy and Spain. Nearly every sample came with metadata listing a de-identified subject ID, COVID-19 status, age in years and sex. The material from the prospective study consisted of cDNA or gDNA derived from T cells, B-cell-depleted T cells, or PBMCs. The samples were drawn from the first 160 participants of the ongoing ImmuneRACE study and from 1,200 or so subjects provided by 6 global collaborators. The repertoires were released in a freely available public database meant as a resource for research on the immune response to SARS-CoV-2. Subjects who had been exposed to COVID-19, were actively infected with it, or had recovered from it provided the deeply sampled blood TCRbeta repertoires that made up the dataset. Where available, HLA class I and class II types were taken from metadata supplied by the sample provider and were not determined by assay-based typing.

The investigation overall reported the following: The quantity of clinical and demographic metadata differed by source and by participant and was supplied without curation.

The collaborating institutions used their own protocols to collect whole blood in K2EDTA tubes. For TCRbeta analysis, collaborators shipped samples as frozen whole blood, isolated PBMCs, or DNA extracted from either of those sample types. For this clone: Its cognate antigen has yet to be identified. It has no much larger one-base neighbor in the sample; base qualities were not kept.

The CDR3, from cysteine to phenylalanine, totals 15 residues. CDR3 DNA only is kept here, 45 bases in frame from base 1. Trimming costs V 7 bases and J 5 bases, and their ends lie 18 bases apart. The germline V gene specifies SNHLY as CDR1 and FYNNEI as CDR2. The immunoSEQ Assay, a bias-controlled multiplex PCR, was used to amplify TCRbeta CDR3 regions from genomic DNA. From the authors' description of their analysis: The number of nucleated cells in each sample was estimated from the amplification of reference gene primers within the assay. To quantify the absolute abundance of each unique TCRbeta CDR3 rearrangement, sequence reads were collapsed and filtered. For each sample, productive Simpson clonality was calculated by taking the square root of Simpson's diversity index across productive rearrangements. The immuneACCESS repertoire file appears here via TCRdb, limited to in-frame rearrangements. These files lack a portion of the clones; in checked studies, under half of the deficit traces to unresolved V genes, and the cause of the others is not known. The V and J calls and clone size are taken from that table; D and trimming were inferred from the DNA. The sample data list 32,000 or so clones, and around 87% of these were observed just once. The ten largest clones add up to under 65% of the sample.

The chain is made from TRBV2 and TRBJ1-5, with TRBD1 as a weak D call on 5 bases. The sequenced sample consisted of peripheral blood. The clonotype comes from a man between 70 and 80 years old with acute or convalescent COVID-19. The CDR3 reads CASTSRTRGDQPQHF. The nucleotide sequence is given as TGTGCCAGCACAAGTCGGACTAGGGGTGATCAGCCCCAGCATTTT.